This TCR beta chain appears in the sequencing data of a study of blood T cell repertoires in COVID-19. In the study overall: The origin of the acute and convalescent COVID-19 samples was the United States, Italy and Spain. Sample material is recorded as cDNA or gDNA derived from T cells, B-cell-depleted T cells, or PBMCs.

Per germline, CDR1 LNHDA and CDR2 SQIVND (reference sequence). V lost 6 bases and J 8 bases, leaving 11 bases between the germline ends. The CDR3 extends over 13 amino acids. The authors' processing: Reference gene primer amplification yielded estimated nucleated cell counts. This table comes from immunoSEQ multiplex PCR, and its TCRdb copy is limited to in-frame clones, with some not included. V and J calls and clone size are those listed in that table; D and trimming were worked out from the DNA. Among about 110,000 clones, 84% were seen once, and the ten largest hold 5.5% to 8%. This chain links TRBV19 with TRBJ1-6; possible D gene TRBD1, 5 bases. Input material: peripheral blood. The TCR sequence derives from a woman aged 45-65 years with acute or convalescent COVID-19. The CDR3 DNA reads as TGTGCCAGTAGCGGGACTGCGTATTCACCCCTCCACTTT. As protein: CASSGTAYSPLHF.